The rows below give T cell receptor beta chains drawn from one sample of a study of shared clonotypes between healthy human individuals. This table comes from immunoSEQ multiplex PCR, and its TCRdb copy is limited to in-frame clones, with some not included. The sample includes approximately 2,000,000 clones, roughly 90% of them seen just once. Sequencing was done on a sample of naive CD4+ T cells from PBMCs. The receptors derive from a man in his late teens or twenties in good health. Some clones in this sample may be carry-over from other donors' samples. The CDR3 runs from the conserved cysteine through the conserved F or W. A D gene is named only where the DNA matches it firmly. The listing skips clone size in some rows; elsewhere it reads once, few, many or a size class.

V	D	J	size	CDR3	DNA
TRBV10-3	-	TRBJ1-2	-	CAISALGGAGYTF	TGTGCCATCAGTGCCCTAGGCGGAGCGGGCTACACCTTC
TRBV9	TRBD1	TRBJ2-7	-	CASSVGQGAYEQYF	TGTGCCAGCAGCGTAGGACAGGGTGCCTACGAGCAGTACTTC
TRBV7-3	TRBD1	TRBJ2-1	-	CASSPAGGEQFF	TGTGCCAGCAGCCCAGCAGGGGGTGAGCAGTTCTTC
TRBV5-4	-	TRBJ2-7	-	CASSPSRSIYEQYF	TGTGCCAGCAGCCCCAGCAGGTCTATTTACGAGCAGTACTTC
TRBV15	-	TRBJ2-3	-	CATSRLADTQYF	TGTGCCACCAGCAGGCTAGCAGATACGCAGTATTTT
TRBV10-1	TRBD1	TRBJ2-1	-	CASSDPGQGVYEQFF	TGCGCCAGCAGTGATCCGGGACAGGGAGTTTATGAGCAGTTCTTC
TRBV2	-	TRBJ2-7	-	CASSVSMAYEQYF	TGTGCCAGCAGTGTTAGCATGGCCTACGAGCAGTACTTC
TRBV7-9	-	TRBJ2-4	-	CASSLDGIAKNIQYF	TGTGCCAGCAGCTTAGACGGAATAGCCAAAAACATTCAGTACTTC
TRBV5-1	-	TRBJ1-2	-	CASSLLVGPVANYGYTF	TGCGCCAGCAGCTTGCTCGTTGGGCCAGTGGCTAACTATGGCTACACCTTC
TRBV7-2	TRBD1	TRBJ2-6	-	CASSLGDRGRRAANVLTF	TGTGCCAGCAGCTTAGGGGACAGGGGGCGTAGAGCAGCCAACGTCCTGACTTTC
TRBV7-2	TRBD2	TRBJ2-5	-	CASRESERGETQYF	TGTGCCAGCAGAGAAAGCGAGCGGGGGGAGACCCAGTACTTC
TRBV12-5	TRBD2	TRBJ2-2	-	CASGFGTSAVGELFF	TGTGCTAGTGGTTTCGGGACTAGCGCTGTCGGGGAGCTGTTTTTT
TRBV30	-	TRBJ1-1	-	CAWSDPRAFGPPRENTEAFF	TGTGCCTGGAGTGACCCTAGGGCTTTCGGACCACCGCGGGAGAACACTGAAGCTTTCTTT
TRBV6-5	TRBD2	TRBJ2-3	-	CASSGREGRGNTQYF	TGTGCCAGCAGCGGAAGGGAGGGGAGAGGGAATACGCAGTATTTT
TRBV10-1	-	TRBJ2-2	-	CASSPRVTGELFF	TGCGCCAGCAGCCCCAGGGTAACCGGGGAGCTGTTTTTT
TRBV29-1	TRBD1	TRBJ2-3	-	CSVGDREVTDTQYF	TGCAGCGTTGGGGACAGGGAAGTGACAGATACGCAGTATTTT
TRBV5-5	TRBD2	TRBJ2-7	-	CASSQLAGAFGEQYF	TGTGCCAGCAGCCAACTAGCGGGAGCTTTCGGGGAGCAGTACTTC
TRBV5-8	-	TRBJ2-3	-	CASSRSRWGTDTQYF	TGTGCCAGCAGCCGGTCCCGGTGGGGGACAGATACGCAGTATTTT
TRBV5-1	TRBD1	TRBJ2-3	once	CASSPTHTGTGVAGYFTDTQYF	TGCGCCAGCAGCCCCACACATACCGGGACAGGGGTAGCGGGGTATTTCACAGATACGCAGTATTTT
TRBV11-1	-	TRBJ2-5	-	CASSPGGLEETQYF	TGTGCCAGCAGCCCAGGGGGGCTAGAAGAGACCCAGTACTTC
TRBV15	-	TRBJ2-5	-	CATSRDKEVQETQYF	TGTGCCACCAGCAGAGATAAGGAGGTCCAAGAGACCCAGTACTTC
TRBV19	-	TRBJ2-5	-	CASSIGTLAETQYF	TGTGCCAGTAGTATCGGGACACTTGCAGAGACCCAGTACTTC
TRBV7-8	-	TRBJ2-7	-	CASSRKSPGLGNEQYF	TGTGCCAGCAGCCGAAAATCACCGGGACTTGGAAACGAGCAGTACTTC
TRBV28	-	TRBJ1-5	-	CASSSPGVQPQHF	TGTGCCAGCAGTTCCCCGGGGGTCCAGCCCCAGCATTTT